The clone carrying this TCR beta chain has just one count. The antigen is undetermined. The entry originates in a study of T cell repertoires in cytomegalovirus infection. Study-level background: Both CMV infection and a matching HLA type were indicated by public TCR beta signatures.

The CDR3 runs to 13 residues. Germline V gene data show CDR1 as MNHGY and CDR2 as SAAAGT. Trimming removed 5 bases from V and 4 bases from J, with 11 bases in between. Via MiXCR, TCRdb re-called the reads, giving one row per CDR3 protein. This table has about 830,000 distinct CDR3 sequences, 32% appearing once. J is TRBJ1-2 and V is TRBV6-8; D gene unclear. The receptor was derived from a human donor in good health (CMV status not recorded). Some clones in this sample may be carry-over from other donors' samples. The input for sequencing was cultured CD8+ T cells from PBMCs, taken from culture after CMV antigen stimulation. In nucleotides, the CDR3 is TGTGCCAGCAGTGACCGTTCCCGCTATGGCTACACCTTC. As protein: CASSDRSRYGYTF.